This is a list of T cell receptor beta chains from one sample in a study of T cells in Graves' hyperthyroidism and ophthalmopathy. MiXCR, run by TCRdb on the multiplex PCR reads, gives a single entry per CDR3 protein. The data show about 480,000 distinct CDR3 sequences, roughly 14% seen once. Source material: blood. Receptors originate from a woman between 18 and 29 years old with Graves' hyperthyroidism. Each CDR3 is given with its conserved first and last residue. A D gene is named only where the DNA matches it firmly. The size of a clone is reported for some rows only, either as once, few or many, or as a class for expanded clones.

v_gene	d_gene	j_gene	abundance	len	CDR3nt	CDR3aa
TRBV27	.	TRBJ2-1	many	15	TGTGCCAGCAGCCCTCATAAGGGAACGTACAATGAGCAGTTCTTC	CASSPHKGTYNEQFF
TRBV14	.	TRBJ1-4	.	14	TGTGCCAGCAGCTACGCAGGGTTGCGGGAAAAACTGTTTTTT	CASSYAGLREKLFF
TRBV5-1	.	TRBJ1-1	many	14	TGCGCCAGCAGCCCTACCATAGGAGGGACTGAAGCTTTCTTT	CASSPTIGGTEAFF
TRBV28	.	TRBJ2-7	many	14	TGTGCCAGCACTACAGGGTCCGTGTACTACGAGCAGTACTTC	CASTTGSVYYEQYF
TRBV24-1	.	TRBJ2-2	.	17	TGTGCCACCAGTGATCCCGTTGGGGAGGTGTTGGCCGGGGAGCTGTTTTTT	CATSDPVGEVLAGELFF
TRBV9	TRBD2	TRBJ2-7	many	14	TGTGCCAGCAACCCGGGACTAGCCTCCTACGAGCAGTACTTC	CASNPGLASYEQYF
TRBV6-1	.	TRBJ2-2	few	17	TGTGCCAGCAGTGACGCCTACTTAAAACCGAACACCGGGGAGCTGTTTTTT	CASSDAYLKPNTGELFF
TRBV12-3/TRBV12-4	TRBD1	TRBJ1-2	many	12	TGTGCCACCAAGACAGGGCCATACGGCTACACCTTC	CATKTGPYGYTF
TRBV12-3/TRBV12-4	.	TRBJ2-1	many	14	TGTGCCAGCAGTCCCAGCACTGCATACAATGAGCAGTTCTTC	CASSPSTAYNEQFF
TRBV20-1	.	TRBJ2-3	.	13	TGCAGTGCTAGAAATGGCAACGCAGATACGCAGTATTTT	CSARNGNADTQYF
TRBV12-5	TRBD2	TRBJ2-1	.	22	TGTGCTAGTGGTTTCCTCCTTAGTGGTCGGCTAGCGGGAAGGACTGGGGTCAATGAGCAGTTCTTC	CASGFLLSGRLAGRTGVNEQFF
TRBV20-1	TRBD2	TRBJ2-2	.	14	TGCAGTGCTAGAACTAGCGGGAGTGCCGGGGAGCTGTTTTTT	CSARTSGSAGELFF
TRBV12-3/TRBV12-4	TRBD2	TRBJ2-5	many	15	TGTGCCAGCAGCCCCGCGGCGGGAGGGCAAGAGACCCAGTACTTC	CASSPAAGGQETQYF
TRBV19	.	TRBJ1-4	many	12	TGTGCCACCGACCAGGGTAATGAAAAACTGTTTTTT	CATDQGNEKLFF
TRBV12-3/TRBV12-4	.	TRBJ2-1	.	12	TGTGCCAGCAGTTACCTCAGTAGTGGGGGGTTCTTC	CASSYLSSGGFF
TRBV9	.	TRBJ2-5	few	15	TGTGCCAGCACCACCCTCGGAGCTGAGCAAGAGACCCAGTACTTC	CASTTLGAEQETQYF
TRBV30	.	TRBJ1-2	many	13	TGTGCCTGGAGTGTAGGGACGGGCTATGGCTACACCTTC	CAWSVGTGYGYTF
TRBV18	.	TRBJ2-1	.	15	TGTGCCAGCTCACCACCGGCGGAGACCTACAATGAGCAGTTCTTC	CASSPPAETYNEQFF
TRBV9	.	TRBJ2-1	few	11	TGTGCCAGCAGCGTAGGGGCTGAGCAGTTCTTC	CASSVGAEQFF
TRBV12-3/TRBV12-4	TRBD1	TRBJ1-2	many	14	TGTGCCAGCACCTCAGGGGGCCCCGGGAATGGCTACACCTTC	CASTSGGPGNGYTF
TRBV10-3	.	TRBJ2-5	few	15	TGTGCCATCAGTGGGGCGGGGGCCTCAGAAGAGACCCAGTACTTC	CAISGAGASEETQYF
TRBV12-5	.	TRBJ2-7	.	13	TGTGCTAGTGGTGCGTCGGCGGGCTACGAGCAGTACTTC	CASGASAGYEQYF
TRBV30	TRBD1	TRBJ1-2	few	13	TGTGCCTGGAGTGTACGAGGGGGCGGAGGCTACACCTTC	CAWSVRGGGGYTF
TRBV20-1	TRBD2	TRBJ2-2	many	16	TGCAGTGCTAGCCATCCGGGACTAGGGTTCTCCGGGGAGCTGTTTTTT	CSASHPGLGFSGELFF